This record looks at one T cell receptor (beta chain) sequence and its context. Profiling relied on immunoSEQ multiplex PCR, and the TCRdb table lists in-frame clones only, not all of them. This repertoire shows about 280,000 clones, 70% to 90% found once; its top ten account for around 0.9%. This sample is part of a study of cytomegalovirus exposure and HLA in healthy donors. This CDR3 contains 15 residues. Germline CDR1 GTSNPN, CDR2 SVGIG (reference sequence). The V and J ends lost 0 bases and 3 bases, in that order; junction bases with no gene match: 7. The sequencing sample was made of PBMCs. This receptor was identified in a woman between 18 and 29 years old in good health and CMV-seronegative. V and J are TRBV30 and TRBJ2-7, with 8 bases matching TRBD2. The CDR3 nucleotides are TGTGCCTGGAGTGTACCCCAGCGGGAGTACTACGAGCAGTACTTC. The encoded protein is CAWSVPQREYYEQYF.